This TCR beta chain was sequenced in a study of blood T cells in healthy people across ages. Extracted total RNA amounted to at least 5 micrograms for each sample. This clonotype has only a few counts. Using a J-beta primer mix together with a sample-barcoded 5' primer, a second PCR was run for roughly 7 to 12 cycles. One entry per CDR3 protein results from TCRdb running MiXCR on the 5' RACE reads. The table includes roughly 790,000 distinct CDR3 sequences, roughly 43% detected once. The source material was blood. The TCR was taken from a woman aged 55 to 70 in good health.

The CDR3, as DNA: TGTGCCAGCAGTGACGGCAGACAAGAGACCCAGTACTTC. This codes for CASSDGRQETQYF. The rearrangement uses TRBV2 and TRBJ2-5; unclear D gene. The CDR3 is 13 residues long. Germline CDR1 and CDR2: SNHLY and FYNNEI. Trimming shortened V by 3 bases and J by 2 bases, and 7 bases separated the two germline ends.